One and the same sample provided the 24 T cell receptor beta chains below, sequenced in a study of cytomegalovirus exposure and HLA in healthy donors (TCRdb year 2017). Library prep was done by the immunoSEQ multiplex PCR assay. A mixture of 60 forward primers for TCR Vbeta segments and 13 reverse primers for TCR Jbeta segments was used in the multiplex PCR. Here the immuneACCESS table is served through TCRdb, limited to in-frame sequences with V and J called. Missing clones are a known gap in these copies; in checked studies unresolved V genes cover under half, and the rest lacks a known reason. Across this sample there are roughly 150,000 clones, with around 80% seen only once. The biggest ten clones account for 5% to 6.5% of the sample. The specimen sequenced was PBMCs. These receptors were taken from a man aged 25-45 years in good health and CMV-seropositive.

There are a few counts of this clone. The chain couples TRBV5-5 to TRBJ2-5; D perhaps matches TRBD2 (5 bases). The germline V and J ends were trimmed by 2 bases and 7 bases, with 12 bases remaining between them. The length of the CDR3 is 13 residues. Germline V gene data show CDR1 as SGHKS and CDR2 as YYEKEE (reference sequence). The CDR3 reads CASSFEEVRTQYF. The CDR3 DNA reads as TGTGCCAGCAGCTTTGAGGAGGTTAGGACCCAGTACTTC.

This chain uses TRBV6-5 with TRBJ2-4; 9 nucleotides align to TRBD1. The CDR3 runs to 12 residues. The germline V gene has CDR1 MNHEY and CDR2 SVGAGI. The J segment lost 9 bases and the V segment lost 6 bases, leaving 3 bases of the junction unmatched. CDR3 nucleotides: TGTGCCAGCAGATCGACAGGGGGCATTCAGTACTTC. Translation: CASRSTGGIQYF.

The V and J genes are TRBV11-2 and TRBJ2-5; D remains unclear. Per the germline V gene, CDR1 is SGHAT and CDR2 is FQNNGV. The CDR3 totals 14 residues. V lost 4 bases, J lost 6 bases, and 15 bases lay in between. In DNA, the CDR3 is TGTGCCAGCAGCTGGTGGTCTAGACGGCAGACCCAGTACTTC. Encoded protein: CASSWWSRRQTQYF. The variable domain in full, completed from reference TRBV11-2 and TRBJ2-5, reads EAGVAQSPRYKIIEKRQSVAFWCNPISGHATLYWYQQILGQGPKLLIQFQNNGVVDDSQLPKDRFSAERLKGVDSTLKIQPAKLEDSAVYLCASSWWSRRQTQYFGPGTRLLVL.

The chain joins TRBV30 to TRBJ2-7, with 10 nucleotides matching TRBD2. V shed 3 bases, J shed 1 base, and the junction held 0 bases outside the gene matches. CDR1 is GTSNPN, CDR2 SVGIG, per germline (reference sequence). There are 13 residues in the CDR3. The CDR3 is CAWRLAGSYEQYF. The CDR3, as DNA: TGTGCCTGGAGACTAGCGGGGTCCTACGAGCAGTACTTC.

The chain carries TRBV27 and TRBJ2-1; D is unresolved. CDR3 length: 13 residues. Germline V lookup: CDR1 MNHEY, CDR2 SMNVEV (reference sequence). V shed 7 bases and J shed 8 bases, with 15 bases lying between them. CDR3 amino acids: CASTRSSSDEQFF. CDR3 coding DNA: TGTGCCAGCACCCGCTCTAGTTCCGATGAGCAGTTCTTC.

V gene TRBV28 combines with J gene TRBJ2-7; possible D gene TRBD1, 6 bases. Germline CDR1 is MDHEN and CDR2 is SYDVKM. The CDR3 loop spans 15 amino acids. Trimming took off 4 bases at V and 0 bases at J, with 13 bases between the two ends. The CDR3 DNA reads as TGTGCCAGCAGTTCTCCGGGACACCGCTCCTACGAGCAGTACTTC. Amino acid sequence: CASSSPGHRSYEQYF. Full variable domain (outside the CDR3, taken from reference TRBV28 and TRBJ2-7): DVKVTQSSRYLVKRTGEKVFLECVQDMDHENMFWYRQDPGLGLRLIYFSYDVKMKEKGDIPEGYSVSREKKERFSLILESASTNQTSMYLCASSSPGHRSYEQYFGPGTRLTVT.

The gene calls are TRBV14 and TRBJ1-2, with a weak D call TRBD1 (5 bases). CDR3 length equals 15 residues. Between the trimmed V and J ends, which lost 0 bases and 4 bases, there was a span of 12 bases. Germline CDR1 SGHDN, CDR2 FVKESK. The CDR3 coding sequence is TGTGCCAGCAGCCAAGATATTACAGGATTCTATGGCTACACCTTC. As protein: CASSQDITGFYGYTF.

This clone was counted once. CDR3: CASSIRGGESYEQYF. The CDR3 bases are TGTGCCAGTAGCATCCGAGGGGGAGAATCCTACGAGCAGTACTTC. The chain employs TRBV19 and TRBJ2-7, with D possibly matching TRBD1 (6 bases). Deletions cut 6 bases from V and 1 base from J, with 16 bases between. The CDR3 sequence is 15 residues long. Per the germline V gene, CDR1 is LNHDA and CDR2 is SQIVND (reference sequence).

V usage is TRBV5-1 and J usage is TRBJ2-7, with 7 bases matching TRBD1. CDR1 is SGHRS, CDR2 YFSETQ, per germline. This CDR3 spans 15 amino acids. J lost 2 bases, V lost 0 bases, and 5 bases had no gene match. CDR3 bases: TGCGCCAGCAGCTTGGAGGGGGCGAAACCCTACGAGCAGTACTTC. Its protein product is CASSLEGAKPYEQYF.

V gene TRBV28 combines with J gene TRBJ1-4, with 9 bases identical to TRBD1. This CDR3 has 16 amino acids. Germline values: CDR1 MDHEN, CDR2 SYDVKM. The junction had 8 bases not matched to a gene; V was cut back by 5 bases and J by 4 bases. CDR3 loop: CASSAKYRGRNEKLFF. CDR3 bases: TGTGCCAGCAGTGCCAAATACAGGGGGCGTAATGAAAAACTGTTTTTT. The entire variable domain, with the rest obtained from reference TRBV28 and TRBJ1-4, is as follows: DVKVTQSSRYLVKRTGEKVFLECVQDMDHENMFWYRQDPGLGLRLIYFSYDVKMKEKGDIPEGYSVSREKKERFSLILESASTNQTSMYLCASSAKYRGRNEKLFFGSGTQLSVL.

This rearrangement joins TRBV23-1 to TRBJ2-1, with 9 positions matching TRBD1. TRBV23-1 is identified as an open reading frame with a role that is uncertain. V was pared by 5 bases and J by 5 bases, with 10 bases of the junction left unmatched. The length of the CDR3 is 16 residues. In nucleotides, the CDR3 is TGCGCCAGCAGTGAAGAAAGACAGGGGGGGGACAATGAGCAGTTCTTC. It codes for CASSEERQGGDNEQFF.

The chain uses TRBV28 and TRBJ2-1; a weak D match, TRBD1 (5 bases). The CDR3 length is 13 residues. The ends were cut back, 3 bases at V and 12 bases at J, with 15 bases in the middle. Germline CDR1 reads MDHEN; CDR2 reads SYDVKM. The CDR3 region is CASSFSGRQGQFF. The CDR3, as DNA: TGTGCCAGCAGTTTTTCAGGCCGCCAGGGGCAGTTCTTC.

This clone is a singleton in its sample. The chain carries TRBV2 and TRBJ1-5; no definite D call. The CDR3 runs 14 residues. The germline CDR1 and CDR2 sequences are SNHLY and FYNNEI. The germline V and J ends were trimmed by 6 bases and 1 base, with 10 bases remaining between them. The CDR3 DNA sequence: TGTGCCAGCAGCTTAGAGGCCAGCAATCAGCCCCAGCATTTT. This gives the protein CASSLEASNQPQHF.

This rearrangement joins TRBV29-1 to TRBJ1-6; 8 bases map to TRBD1. The CDR3 is 13 amino acids. V gave up 7 bases and J gave up 6 bases; unmatched junction bases: 5. The germline V gene encodes CDR1 SQVTM and CDR2 ANQGSEA. The CDR3 loop is CSAGQGFNSPLHF. The CDR3 coding sequence is TGCAGCGCCGGACAGGGTTTTAATTCACCCCTCCACTTT.

The rearrangement uses TRBV19 and TRBJ2-3; TRBD1 matches 9 bases. This CDR3 has 14 residues. V shed 7 bases, J shed 7 bases, and the junction held 9 bases outside the gene matches. Germline CDR1 LNHDA, CDR2 SQIVND (reference sequence). The CDR3 here is CASMDRGSLYTQYF. In DNA form, the CDR3 reads TGTGCCAGTATGGACAGGGGTTCTTTATATACGCAGTATTTT.

This chain links TRBV5-4 with TRBJ2-3; 7 bases line up with TRBD2. Germline V lookup: CDR1 SGHNT, CDR2 YYREEE (reference sequence). The CDR3 consists of 16 residues. After removal of 1 base from V and 0 bases from J, the junction contained 5 bases not matched to a gene. The CDR3 loop is CASSLKRDSSTDTQYF. The CDR3 region has the DNA TGTGCCAGCAGCTTGAAGCGGGACTCTAGCACAGATACGCAGTATTTT. The variable domain in full, completed from reference TRBV5-4 and TRBJ2-3, reads ETGVTQSPTHLIKTRGQQVTLRCSSQSGHNTVSWYQQALGQGPQFIFQYYREEENGRGNFPPRFSGLQFPNYSSELNVNALELDDSALYLCASSLKRDSSTDTQYFGPGTRLTVL.

V and J are TRBV6-5 and TRBJ2-5; possible D gene TRBD1, 6 bases. The J call is doubtful: the DNA matches TRBJ2-7 better. The germline V gene has CDR1 MNHEY and CDR2 SVGAGI. This CDR3 is built from 15 residues. The CDR3 loop is CASSYWDTASYEQYF. CDR3 DNA sequence: TGTGCCAGCAGTTATTGGGACACCGCATCCTACGAGCAGTACTTC.

In regard to this clone: One junction end disagrees with the germline gene, perhaps due to a read error. The V and J genes are TRBV19 and TRBJ2-5; 9 nucleotides agree with TRBD2. This CDR3 spans 19 amino acids. Looked up from germline, CDR1 is LNHDA and CDR2 is SQIVND (reference sequence). CDR3 in amino acids: CASSVDRGGRAGGVETQYF. Here the CDR3 DNA reads TGTGCTAGTAGCGTGGATAGGGGGGGCAGAGCGGGAGGAGTCGAGACCCAGTACTTC. Variable domain in full (rest from reference TRBV19 and TRBJ2-5): DGGITQSPKYLFRKEGQNVTLSCEQNLNHDAMYWYRQDPGQGLRLIYYSQIVNDFQKGDIAEGYSVSREKKESFPLTVTSAQKNPTAFYLCASSVDRGGRAGGVETQYFGPGTRLLVL.

V gene TRBV2 combines with J gene TRBJ2-7; 7 bases are shared with TRBD1. The germline gives CDR1 SNHLY, CDR2 FYNNEI. V lost 1 base to trimming and J lost 0 bases; unmatched junction nucleotides: 6. This CDR3 comprises 16 residues. This chain's CDR3 is CASSEGFGTVSYEQYF. DNA of the CDR3: TGTGCCAGCAGTGAAGGGTTTGGGACAGTCTCCTACGAGCAGTACTTC. Full variable domain (outside the CDR3, taken from reference TRBV2 and TRBJ2-7): EPEVTQTPSHQVTQMGQEVILRCVPISNHLYFYWYRQILGQKVEFLVSFYNNEISEKSEIFDDQFSVERPDGSNFTLKIRSTKLEDSAMYFCASSEGFGTVSYEQYFGPGTRLTVT.

J is TRBJ2-1 and V is TRBV6-5; a possible D gene is TRBD2 (6 bases). The length of the CDR3 is 15 residues. V was clipped by 6 bases and J by 6 bases, with 18 bases between them. The germline CDR1 and CDR2 sequences are MNHEY and SVGAGI. The CDR3 bases are TGTGCCAGCAGCTCCCCTGGCGGGACCACCAATGAGCAGTTCTTC. Amino acids: CASSSPGGTTNEQFF.

V and J are TRBV25-1 and TRBJ2-1, with D perhaps matching TRBD1 (6 bases). The CDR3 runs 15 residues. CDR1 is MGHDK, CDR2 SYGVNS, per germline. The V end was cut by 1 base, the J end by 9 bases, with 16 bases between. For the CDR3, the DNA is TGTGCCAGCAGTGAATTGCACAGGGTTGCGGGTGAGCAGTTCTTC. As protein: CASSELHRVAGEQFF.

CDR3 bases: TGTGCCACCAGCAGAGACAGGGCTCCTGGAAACACCATATATTTT. This gives the protein CATSRDRAPGNTIYF. V gene TRBV15 combines with J gene TRBJ1-3, with D possibly being TRBD1 (5 bases). V lost 0 bases, J lost 2 bases, and 8 bases lay in between. The germline V gene encodes CDR1 LNHNV and CDR2 YYDKDF (reference sequence). This CDR3 is 15 amino acids long.

The chain carries TRBV28 and TRBJ1-1; unclear D gene. This CDR3 comprises 13 residues. The V gene's germline CDR1 is MDHEN and CDR2 SYDVKM. CDR3: CAGGGLINTEAFF. The CDR3, as DNA: TGTGCAGGCGGAGGCCTAATAAACACTGAAGCTTTCTTT.

V and J are TRBV29-1 and TRBJ2-3; 8 positions match TRBD2. CDR1 is SQVTM and CDR2 is ANQGSEA in the germline V gene. V lost 6 bases and J lost 1; bases outside the gene matches: 6. The CDR3 has 14 amino acids. CDR3 sequence reads: CSVLAGSGTDTQYF. The CDR3 coding sequence is TGCAGCGTCTTAGCGGGATCGGGCACAGATACGCAGTATTTT.